Listed here are 20 T cell receptor beta chains from one sample, sequenced in a study of cytomegalovirus exposure and HLA in healthy donors. PCR amplification relied on 60 Vbeta primers (plus 13 Jbeta primers). Data came from immunoSEQ multiplex PCR; TCRdb stores just in-frame clones and leaves some out. The table includes about 120,000 clones, around 80% detected once. Sequenced sample: PBMCs. The receptors were gathered from a middle-aged woman in good health and CMV-seropositive.

The rearrangement links TRBV5-1 to TRBJ2-5, with TRBD2 matching over 10 bases. In germline, CDR1 is SGHRS, CDR2 YFSETQ. This CDR3 is built from 17 residues. The V segment lost 3 bases and the J segment 1 base; nucleotides outside the gene matches: 9. This chain's CDR3 is CASSSQRGGPGQETQYF. DNA for the CDR3: TGCGCCAGCAGCTCCCAGCGGGGGGGCCCTGGCCAAGAGACCCAGTACTTC.

This clone appeared once. J is TRBJ2-5 and V is TRBV25-1; 8 bases agree with TRBD1. The CDR3 runs 14 residues. V trimming: 5 bases; J trimming: 1 base; junction bases outside the gene matches: 3. The germline gives CDR1 MGHDK, CDR2 SYGVNS. CDR3 loop: CASSLGQGQETQYF. CDR3 DNA: TGTGCCAGCAGTTTAGGACAGGGCCAAGAGACCCAGTACTTC.

This chain joins TRBV2 and TRBJ2-7; D is perhaps TRBD2 (7 bases). Trimming shortened V by 8 bases and J by 2 bases, and 19 bases separated the two germline ends. Germline loops: CDR1 SNHLY, CDR2 FYNNEI. CDR3 length: 15 amino acids. The CDR3 loop reads CASSVVGGRTYEQYF. The CDR3 DNA is TGTGCCAGCTCAGTTGTCGGGGGGCGAACCTACGAGCAGTACTTC.

The chain couples TRBV5-8 to TRBJ1-5; D perhaps matches TRBD1 (6 bases). Germline assignment: CDR1 SGHTS and CDR2 YDEGEE. The V and J ends lost 4 bases and 3 bases respectively, with 14 bases between them. The CDR3 runs 15 residues. DNA for the CDR3: TGTGCCAGCAGCCGCCTGACAGGTTACAATCAGCCCCAGCATTTT. Its translation: CASSRLTGYNQPQHF.

As DNA, the CDR3 is TGCGCCAGCAGCCCCCAGCCGGGGTACGAGCAGTACTTC. Residues: CASSPQPGYEQYF. This chain connects TRBV4-1 to TRBJ2-7; perhaps TRBD2 as D (5 bases). CDR1 and CDR2 (germline): MGHRA, YSYEKL. The CDR3 has 13 amino acids. Trimming pared 4 bases from V and 4 bases from J, leaving 11 bases between.

The chain uses TRBV13 and TRBJ1-4; 8 bases map to TRBD1. The CDR3 extends over 16 amino acids. The J segment lost 0 bases and the V segment lost 5 bases, leaving 5 bases of the junction unmatched. Germline-derived CDR1 and CDR2 are PRHDT and FYEKMQ (reference sequence). CDR3 sequence (DNA): TGTGCCAGCAGCCCCGGGACAGGCGCAACTAATGAAAAACTGTTTTTT. Its protein is CASSPGTGATNEKLFF.

The rearrangement joins TRBV6-1 to TRBJ2-5, with a weak D call TRBD2 (6 bases). CDR3 length equals 15 residues. CDR1 MNHNS and CDR2 SASEGT come from the germline V gene. Trimming shortened V by 6 bases and J by 2 bases, and 16 bases separated the two germline ends. The CDR3 nucleotides are TGTGCCAGCAGGTACCGGGTCGCGGGACAAGAGACCCAGTACTTC. Amino acid sequence: CASRYRVAGQETQYF.

This clone was observed a handful of times. The rearrangement uses TRBV5-1 and TRBJ2-3; the D is unclear. Deletions cut 5 bases from V and 2 bases from J, with 6 bases between. CDR3 size: 12 residues. Germline CDR1 reads SGHRS; CDR2 reads YFSETQ. CDR3 DNA sequence: TGCGCCAGCAGTGAGAACACAGATACGCAGTATTTT. It codes for CASSENTDTQYF.

This rearrangement joins TRBV5-6 to TRBJ1-1, with 9 bases that match TRBD1. The V segment lost 4 bases and the J segment 5 bases; nucleotides outside the gene matches: 6. From germline, CDR1 is SGHDT and CDR2 YYEEEE. The CDR3 is made up of 14 amino acids. CDR3 sequence (DNA): TGTGCCAGCAGCGAAACAGGGGGCGCGACTGAAGCTTTCTTT. It codes for CASSETGGATEAFF.

The rearrangement links TRBV11-2 to TRBJ2-3, with 10 bases that match TRBD1. Germline V gives CDR1 SGHAT, CDR2 FQNNGV. V lost 3 bases to trimming and J lost 3 bases; unmatched junction nucleotides: 0. The CDR3 consists of 14 residues. This CDR3 reads CASSLDRGTDTQYF. DNA for the CDR3: TGTGCCAGCAGCTTGGACAGGGGGACAGATACGCAGTATTTT.

This sequence joins TRBV6-1 and TRBJ2-7; weak D call: TRBD2 (5 bases). Germline loops: CDR1 MNHNS, CDR2 SASEGT. CDR3 length: 14 residues. V was pared by 7 bases and J by 5 bases, with 18 bases between. CDR3 region: CASNTDLRADEQYF. The CDR3 nucleotides are TGTGCCAGCAACACGGACTTAAGAGCCGACGAGCAGTACTTC.

The chain uses TRBV4-2 and TRBJ1-2; TRBD1 agrees at 9 bases. The germline CDR1 and CDR2 sequences are LGHNA and YNFKEQ. The CDR3 length is 15 residues. J lost 5 bases, V lost 0 bases, and 4 bases had no gene match. The CDR3 coding sequence is TGTGCCAGCAGCCAAGAAGGACAGGGGAAATATGGCTACACCTTC. It codes for CASSQEGQGKYGYTF.

The genes are TRBV5-8 and TRBJ1-6, with D possibly being TRBD1 (5 bases). Trimming cost V 8 bases and J 4 bases, with 13 bases left between them. Germline CDR1 is SGHTS and CDR2 is YDEGEE. CDR3 length: 14 residues. The CDR3 DNA sequence: TGTGCCAGTGGGGCCCTGAGGTATAATTCACCCCTCCACTTT. Protein sequence: CASGALRYNSPLHF. Full variable domain (remainder filled in from reference TRBV5-8 and TRBJ1-6): EAGVTQSPTHLIKTRGQQATLRCSPISGHTSVYWYQQALGLGLQFLLWYDEGEERNRGNFPPRFSGRQFPNYSSELNVNALELEDSALYLCASGALRYNSPLHFGNGTRLTVT.

J is TRBJ1-1 and V is TRBV29-1, with D maybe TRBD1 (6 bases). The ends were cut back, 7 bases at V and 0 bases at J, with 18 bases in the middle. This CDR3 spans 15 amino acids. Germline values: CDR1 SQVTM, CDR2 ANQGSEA. The CDR3 loop reads CSARGGRGMNTEAFF. CDR3 in DNA: TGCAGCGCCCGGGGGGGCCGGGGGATGAACACTGAAGCTTTCTTT.

The chain joins TRBV13 to TRBJ2-3; D is ambiguous. V lost 3 bases to trimming and J lost 6 bases, with 7 bases between them. The CDR3 loop spans 12 amino acids. Germline-derived CDR1 and CDR2 are PRHDT and FYEKMQ (reference sequence). The CDR3 DNA sequence: TGTGCCAGCAGCTTTTCTAAGGATACGCAGTATTTT. Its translation is CASSFSKDTQYF.

In this sample, this clone turned up a few times. This CDR3 reads CASSQSPGTGVLKGEQYF. The CDR3 DNA sequence: TGCGCCAGCAGTCAATCACCCGGGACAGGGGTGTTAAAAGGCGAGCAGTACTTC. The chain is built from TRBV23-1 and TRBJ2-7; 10 bases are a match to TRBD1. Being an ORF, TRBV23-1 has a function that is uncertain. V trimming: 0 bases; J trimming: 6 bases; junction bases outside the gene matches: 14. The CDR3 contains 18 residues.

The chain employs TRBV2 and TRBJ2-1; D is ambiguous. Germline V gene lookup returns CDR1 SNHLY and CDR2 FYNNEI. The CDR3 runs 14 residues. The ends were cut back, 6 bases at V and 0 bases at J, with 9 bases in the middle. CDR3 sequence reads: CASRISSSYNEQFF. The CDR3 coding sequence is TGTGCCAGCAGGATATCGAGCTCCTACAATGAGCAGTTCTTC.

V is TRBV7-9 and J is TRBJ2-5; a possible D gene is TRBD2 (6 bases). The CDR3 runs to 13 residues. Germline V gives CDR1 SEHNR, CDR2 FQNEAQ (reference sequence). V was trimmed by 3 bases and J by 3 bases, leaving 8 bases between them. CDR3 nucleotides: TGTGCCAGCAGCTTCGGCGGGGAAGAGACCCAGTACTTC. This codes for CASSFGGEETQYF. The full variable domain, in which reference TRBV7-9 and TRBJ2-5 provide the parts outside the CDR3, is DTGVSQNPRHKITKRGQNVTFRCDPISEHNRLYWYRQTLGQGPEFLTYFQNEAQLEKSRLLSDRFSAERPKGSFSTLEIQRTEQGDSAMYLCASSFGGEETQYFGPGTRLLVL.

CDR3 nucleotide sequence: TGTGCCAGCAGCTCCCTGGGGGGGCCTAGCACAGATACGCAGTATTTT. Translating it yields CASSSLGGPSTDTQYF. V and J are TRBV7-2 and TRBJ2-3; possible D gene TRBD2, 7 bases. The CDR3 covers 16 residues. Germline loops: CDR1 SGHTA, CDR2 FQGNSA. Trimming took 4 bases from V and 0 from J, leaving 14 bases between them.

The chain carries TRBV4-1 and TRBJ2-5; D may be TRBD2 (5 bases). Germline CDR1 MGHRA, CDR2 YSYEKL. The CDR3 totals 16 residues. Trimming pared 6 bases from V and 2 bases from J, leaving 19 bases between. The CDR3 DNA follows: TGCGCCAGCAGGCCCTCCCCCGGGGATCGGCAAGAGACCCAGTACTTC. Encoded protein: CASRPSPGDRQETQYF.